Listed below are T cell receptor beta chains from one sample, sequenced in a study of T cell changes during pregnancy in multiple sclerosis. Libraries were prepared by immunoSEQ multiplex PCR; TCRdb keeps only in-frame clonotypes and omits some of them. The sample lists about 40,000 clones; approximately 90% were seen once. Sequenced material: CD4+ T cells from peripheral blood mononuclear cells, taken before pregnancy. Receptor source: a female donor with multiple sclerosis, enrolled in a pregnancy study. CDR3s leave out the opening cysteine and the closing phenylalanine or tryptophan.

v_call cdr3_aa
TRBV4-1 ASSSSSGGSNYGYT
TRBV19 ASRKTGITDTQY
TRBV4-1 ASSVRVTDTQY
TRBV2 ASSAERSYEQY
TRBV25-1 ASSDHGTGEKLF
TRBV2 ASRQVNTEAF
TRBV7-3 ASSPGLARNEQF
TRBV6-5 ASIGGGNTEAF
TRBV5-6 ASSSPSMSKGRTEAF
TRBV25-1 ASSDPSGGAWGQF
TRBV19 ASSISARGPYGYT
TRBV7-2 ASSIPGQGNTIY
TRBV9 ASSPTSTGGAYNEQF
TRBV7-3 ASSPTQGMVVSGANVLT
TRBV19 ASSPVAGVDEQY
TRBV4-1 ASSQAGLAGGTGELF
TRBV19 ASSISATGVGETQY
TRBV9 ASSLNRGQGGYT